The 14 T cell receptor beta chains in this list originate from one sample, sequenced in a study of T cell repertoires in cytomegalovirus infection. TCRdb re-called the reads with MiXCR, one entry per CDR3 protein. The sample has roughly 120,000 distinct CDR3 sequences; under 35% are singletons. These receptors lack a known antigen. Here the sequenced sample was CD8+ T cells from cultured PBMCs, taken from culture after CMV antigen stimulation. These receptors all stem from a human donor in good health (CMV status not recorded). Some clones in this sample may be carry-over from other donors' samples.

The J gene is TRBJ2-1, the V gene TRBV12-3 or TRBV12-4, with 13 bases that match TRBD2. This CDR3 is 17 amino acids long. Trimming at V came to 6 bases and at J to 2 bases, leaving 7 bases not matched to a gene. For the CDR3, the DNA is TGTGCCAGCAGCGGACTAGCGGGGGACAACACCTACAATGAGCAGTTCTTC. This encodes CASSGLAGDNTYNEQFF.

This clonotype has a count of ten or more. The J gene is TRBJ2-5, the V gene TRBV7-9; TRBD1 aligns across 9 bases. V dropped 5 bases and J dropped 5; count of bases not matched to a gene: 12. From germline, CDR1 is SEHNR and CDR2 FQNEAQ (reference sequence). The CDR3 sequence is 16 residues long. The CDR3 DNA reads as TGTGCCAGCAGCCCGAGGACAACAGGGGGCAGGGAGACCCAGTACTTC. It translates to CASSPRTTGGRETQYF.

This rearrangement joins TRBV6-1 to TRBJ2-4; TRBD1 is a possible D gene (5 bases). CDR1 MNHNS and CDR2 SASEGT come from the germline V gene. The V end was cut by 4 bases, the J end by 2 bases, with 12 bases between. CDR3 size: 15 residues. CDR3 region: CASSVAGWTKNIQYF. CDR3 nucleotide sequence: TGTGCCAGCAGTGTCGCAGGGTGGACCAAAAACATTCAGTACTTC.

J is TRBJ1-5 and V is TRBV7-9; no definite D call. The length of the CDR3 is 14 residues. CDR1 is SEHNR, CDR2 FQNEAQ, per germline (reference sequence). V was clipped by 5 bases and J by 5 bases, with 13 bases between them. The CDR3 protein is CASSAPGRDQPQHF. The CDR3 bases are TGTGCCAGCAGCGCTCCCGGGCGAGATCAGCCCCAGCATTTT.

The chain carries TRBV9 and TRBJ1-5; D possibly corresponds to TRBD1 (5 bases). Germline-derived CDR1 and CDR2 are SGDLS and YYNGEE. The CDR3 is 15 residues long. V lost 0 bases, J lost 3 bases, and 10 bases lay in between. CDR3 sequence (DNA): TGTGCCAGCAGCGTAGACGGGGACCCCAATCAGCCCCAGCATTTT. Translation: CASSVDGDPNQPQHF.

This clonotype appeared a few times. The chain couples TRBV5-1 to TRBJ2-2; 10 bases are shared with TRBD2. Germline CDR1 and CDR2: SGHRS and YFSETQ. The V gene end was trimmed by 4 bases and the J gene end by 4 bases; junction bases not matched to a gene: 13. The CDR3 has 18 residues. The CDR3 DNA follows: TGCGCCAGCAGCAGCTCCGGGACTAGCGAGGAAAGCACCGGGGAGCTGTTTTTT. It is translated as CASSSSGTSEESTGELFF.

V is TRBV20-1 and J is TRBJ1-2, with TRBD1 matching 9 bases. The CDR3 is made up of 14 amino acids. The V gene end was trimmed by 0 bases and the J gene end by 10 bases; junction bases not matched to a gene: 9. Germline CDR1 is DFQATT and CDR2 is SNEGSKA (reference sequence). This CDR3 reads CSARDWVDRGAYTF. For the CDR3, the DNA is TGCAGTGCTAGAGATTGGGTGGACAGGGGTGCCTACACCTTC.

Turning to this clonotype: Sequence at one end of the junction differs from germline and may be a read error. CDR3 DNA sequence: TGTGCTAGCAGCGATAGACTAGCTAGTGAGCAGTTCTTC. Translation: CASSDRLASEQFF. The V call is TRBV7-7, the J call TRBJ2-1; 7 nucleotides agree with TRBD2. Per the germline V gene, CDR1 is SSHAT and CDR2 is FNYEAQ (reference sequence). The CDR3 extends over 13 amino acids.

The CDR3 DNA reads as TGTGCCAGCAGCCCGGCTAGCGGGCCTTCCTACGAGCAGTACTTC. Translating it yields CASSPASGPSYEQYF. The chain carries TRBV7-9 and TRBJ2-7, with 8 bases matching TRBD2. The CDR3 totals 15 residues. The germline V gene encodes CDR1 SEHNR and CDR2 FQNEAQ (reference sequence). The V segment lost 5 bases and the J segment 1 base; nucleotides outside the gene matches: 7.

V usage is TRBV23-1 and J usage is TRBJ2-7; TRBD1 might be the D (6 bases). TRBV23-1 is identified as an open reading frame with a role that is uncertain. The CDR3 sequence is 17 residues long. V was shortened by 3 bases and J by 2 bases, with 20 bases between the two germline ends. CDR3 sequence reads: CASSQSLAQGTTYEQYF. The DNA of the CDR3 is TGCGCCAGCAGTCAGTCTTTGGCACAGGGCACAACCTACGAGCAGTACTTC.

The chain joins TRBV28 to TRBJ2-5; no clear D gene. This CDR3 is built from 15 residues. Germline loops: CDR1 MDHEN, CDR2 SYDVKM. The ends were cut back, 9 bases at V and 0 bases at J, with 17 bases in the middle. CDR3 sequence reads: CASTRVRSDQETQYF. The CDR3 DNA is TGTGCCAGTACACGGGTCAGGAGCGACCAAGAGACCCAGTACTTC. Supplemented by reference TRBV28 and TRBJ2-5, the full variable domain reads DVKVTQSSRYLVKRTGEKVFLECVQDMDHENMFWYRQDPGLGLRLIYFSYDVKMKEKGDIPEGYSVSREKKERFSLILESASTNQTSMYLCASTRVRSDQETQYFGPGTRLLVL.

This chain uses TRBV10-3 with TRBJ2-7; 7 nucleotides match TRBD1. V dropped 10 bases and J dropped 2; count of bases not matched to a gene: 14. This CDR3 is 15 amino acids long. Germline CDR1 reads ENHRY; CDR2 reads SYGVKD. Written as DNA, the CDR3 is TGTGCCACAGGGGATGGGACAGACACTGCCTACGAGCAGTACTTC. It yields the protein CATGDGTDTAYEQYF.

This clonotype showed up just a few times. This CDR3 reads CASSFGQGWDEQFF. CDR3 DNA: TGTGCCAGCAGCTTCGGACAGGGGTGGGATGAGCAGTTCTTC. The V gene is TRBV5-5, the J gene TRBJ2-1; TRBD1 matches at 9 bases. The CDR3 spans 14 residues. Germline V gene lookup returns CDR1 SGHKS and CDR2 YYEKEE (reference sequence). Trimming removed 2 bases from V and 8 bases from J; junction bases left unmatched: 5.

The rearrangement links TRBV5-1 to TRBJ1-2; D gene unclear. V lost 4 bases, J lost 8 bases, and 15 bases lay in between. Per the germline V gene, CDR1 is SGHRS and CDR2 is YFSETQ. The CDR3 is 13 amino acids. Here the CDR3 DNA reads TGCGCCAGCAGCCTGGGAGGTAACCAGGGCTACACCTTC. This encodes CASSLGGNQGYTF.